The rows below give T cell receptor beta chains drawn from one sample of a study of spatial heterogeneity in lung cancer. TCRdb fed the 5' RACE reads into MiXCR, producing one record per CDR3 protein. The sample comprises roughly 10,000 distinct CDR3 sequences, 6.3% of which are singletons, and around 30% rests with the top ten. Material: PBMCs, obtained at surgery. The receptors here all came from a male donor with early-stage non-small cell lung cancer. The CDR3 runs from the conserved cysteine through the conserved F or W. D genes are given only for firm matches. Only part of the rows carry a size: once, few, many, or a class if the clone is expanded.

clone size: few
D gene: NA
CDR3 length: 16
J gene: TRBJ2-1
V gene: TRBV3-1
CDR3 protein: CASSQEGAVSYNEQFF
CDR3 DNA: TGTGCCAGCAGCCAAGAAGGAGCGGTGTCCTACAATGAGCAGTTCTTC

clone size: NA
D gene: TRBD2
CDR3 length: 15
J gene: TRBJ2-7
V gene: TRBV27
CDR3 protein: CASSLSGGGSYEQYF
CDR3 DNA: TGTGCCAGCAGTTTAAGTGGCGGGGGCTCCTACGAGCAGTACTTC

clone size: few
D gene: TRBD1
CDR3 length: 13
J gene: TRBJ1-3
V gene: TRBV29-1
CDR3 protein: CSVAGQATNTIYF
CDR3 DNA: TGCAGCGTGGCAGGACAGGCAACAAACACCATATATTTT

clone size: many
D gene: NA
CDR3 length: 12
J gene: TRBJ2-1
V gene: TRBV29-1
CDR3 protein: CSVEETAAEQFF
CDR3 DNA: TGCAGCGTTGAAGAAACAGCCGCGGAGCAGTTCTTC

clone size: few
D gene: NA
CDR3 length: 14
J gene: TRBJ1-6
V gene: TRBV5-4
CDR3 protein: CASSKQNRDSPLHF
CDR3 DNA: TGTGCCAGCAGCAAACAGAACCGGGATTCACCCCTCCACTTT

clone size: few
D gene: TRBD1
CDR3 length: 13
J gene: TRBJ2-7
V gene: TRBV6-2/TRBV6-3
CDR3 protein: CASRGDSPYEQYF
CDR3 DNA: TGTGCCAGCAGAGGGGACAGCCCCTACGAGCAGTACTTC

clone size: many
D gene: TRBD1
CDR3 length: 15
J gene: TRBJ2-5
V gene: TRBV5-6
CDR3 protein: CASSLYRGLQETQYF
CDR3 DNA: TGTGCCAGCAGCTTATACAGGGGATTACAAGAGACCCAGTACTTC

clone size: many
D gene: NA
CDR3 length: 15
J gene: TRBJ2-1
V gene: TRBV11-2
CDR3 protein: CASSNRGPSGDEQFF
CDR3 DNA: TGTGCCAGCAGCAACAGGGGACCGAGCGGGGATGAGCAGTTCTTC

clone size: many
D gene: TRBD1
CDR3 length: 14
J gene: TRBJ2-7
V gene: TRBV12-3/TRBV12-4
CDR3 protein: CASSLGQGPYEQYF
CDR3 DNA: TGTGCCAGCAGTTTAGGACAGGGTCCCTACGAGCAGTACTTC

clone size: many
D gene: TRBD1
CDR3 length: 17
J gene: TRBJ1-2
V gene: TRBV3-1
CDR3 protein: CASSQDLATTGDGGYTF
CDR3 DNA: TGTGCCAGCAGCCAAGACCTGGCCACAACAGGGGATGGCGGCTACACCTTC

clone size: medium-sized
D gene: NA
CDR3 length: 16
J gene: TRBJ1-4
V gene: TRBV7-8
CDR3 protein: CASSLVGGEGNEKLFF
CDR3 DNA: TGTGCCAGCAGCTTAGTGGGTGGAGAGGGGAATGAAAAACTGTTTTTT

clone size: few
D gene: NA
CDR3 length: 15
J gene: TRBJ1-2
V gene: TRBV30
CDR3 protein: CAWSGKGTGDYGYTF
CDR3 DNA: TGTGCCTGGAGTGGAAAAGGGACCGGAGACTATGGCTACACCTTC

clone size: few
D gene: NA
CDR3 length: 17
J gene: TRBJ2-1
V gene: TRBV24-1
CDR3 protein: CATGPRGRGWGHNEQFF
CDR3 DNA: TGTGCCACCGGGCCCAGGGGGAGGGGTTGGGGACACAATGAGCAGTTCTTC

clone size: once
D gene: TRBD1
CDR3 length: 15
J gene: TRBJ1-6
V gene: TRBV5-1
CDR3 protein: CASSPGTGANSPLHF
CDR3 DNA: TGCGCCAGCAGCCCGGGGACAGGGGCAAATTCACCCCTCCACTTT

clone size: many
D gene: NA
CDR3 length: 15
J gene: TRBJ2-6
V gene: TRBV6-5
CDR3 protein: CASKVTNSGANVLTF
CDR3 DNA: TGTGCCAGCAAGGTCACAAACTCTGGGGCCAACGTCCTGACTTTC

clone size: many
D gene: NA
CDR3 length: 15
J gene: TRBJ2-1
V gene: TRBV10-2
CDR3 protein: CASSEWRGPTNEQFF
CDR3 DNA: TGCGCCAGCAGTGAGTGGAGGGGACCTACAAATGAGCAGTTCTTC